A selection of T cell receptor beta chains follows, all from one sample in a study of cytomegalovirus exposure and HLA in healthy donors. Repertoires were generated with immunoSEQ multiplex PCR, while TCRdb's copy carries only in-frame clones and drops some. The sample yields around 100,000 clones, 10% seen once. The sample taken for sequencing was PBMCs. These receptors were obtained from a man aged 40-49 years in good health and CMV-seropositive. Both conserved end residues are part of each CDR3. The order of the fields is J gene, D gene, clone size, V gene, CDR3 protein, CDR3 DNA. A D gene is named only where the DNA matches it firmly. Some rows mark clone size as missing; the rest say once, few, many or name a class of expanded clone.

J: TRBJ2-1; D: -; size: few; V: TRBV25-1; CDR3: CASSVGINEQFF; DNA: TGTGCCAGCAGTGTCGGGATAAATGAGCAGTTCTTC
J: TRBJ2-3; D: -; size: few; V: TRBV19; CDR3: CASTLRGSSDTQYF; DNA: TGTGCCAGTACCCTTAGGGGCTCTTCTGATACGCAGTATTTT
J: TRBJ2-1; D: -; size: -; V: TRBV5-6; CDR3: CASSFASDEQFF; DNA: TGTGCCAGCAGCTTTGCTAGCGATGAGCAGTTCTTC
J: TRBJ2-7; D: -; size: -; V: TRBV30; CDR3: CAWNPSGYEQYF; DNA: TGTGCCTGGAATCCGAGCGGCTACGAGCAGTACTTC
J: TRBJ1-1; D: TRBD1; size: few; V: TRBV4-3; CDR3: CASSRDRGMNTEAFF; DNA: TGCGCCAGCAGCCGGGACAGGGGAATGAACACTGAAGCTTTCTTT
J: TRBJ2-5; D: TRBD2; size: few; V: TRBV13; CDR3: CASSAGTSGTETQYF; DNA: TGTGCCAGCAGTGCCGGGACTAGCGGGACGGAGACCCAGTACTTC
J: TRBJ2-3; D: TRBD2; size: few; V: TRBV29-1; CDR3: CSVAVLAEVPSTDTQYF; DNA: TGCAGCGTTGCCGTACTAGCGGAAGTCCCTAGCACAGATACGCAGTATTTT
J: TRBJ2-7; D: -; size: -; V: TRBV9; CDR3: CASSARQAGIRAGEQYF; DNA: TGTGCCAGCAGCGCCCGACAGGCCGGCATCCGAGCGGGGGAGCAGTACTTC
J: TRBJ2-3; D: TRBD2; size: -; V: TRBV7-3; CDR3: CASSAGLGGTDTQYF; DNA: TGTGCCAGCAGCGCTGGACTAGGGGGCACAGATACGCAGTATTTT
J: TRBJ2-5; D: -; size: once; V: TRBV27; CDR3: CASSLLDKQETQYF; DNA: TGTGCCAGCAGTTTATTAGATAAACAAGAGACCCAGTACTTC
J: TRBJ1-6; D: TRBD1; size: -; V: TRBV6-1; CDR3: CASSEAGTGGRSLHF; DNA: TGTGCCAGCAGTGAAGCGGGAACAGGGGGCAGATCCCTCCACTTT
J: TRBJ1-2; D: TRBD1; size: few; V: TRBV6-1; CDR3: CASSELGTGNNGYTF; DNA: TGTGCCAGCAGTGAACTAGGGACAGGGAACAATGGCTACACCTTC
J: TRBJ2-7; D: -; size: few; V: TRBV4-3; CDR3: CASSQGHSYEQYF; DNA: TGCGCCAGCAGCCAAGGCCACTCCTACGAGCAGTACTTC
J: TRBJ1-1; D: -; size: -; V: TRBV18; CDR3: CASSINEGAAEAFF; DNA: TGTGCCAGCTCAATAAATGAGGGCGCGGCTGAAGCTTTCTTT
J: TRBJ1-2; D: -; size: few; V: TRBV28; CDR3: CASENRDRGYTF; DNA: TGTGCCAGCGAGAACAGGGATCGCGGCTACACCTTC
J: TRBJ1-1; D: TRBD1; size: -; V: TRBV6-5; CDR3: CASREQGRTEAFF; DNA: TGTGCCAGCAGGGAACAGGGGCGGACTGAAGCTTTCTTT
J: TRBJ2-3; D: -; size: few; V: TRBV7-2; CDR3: CASSRRSSSTDTQYF; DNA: TGTGCCAGCAGCCGGCGGTCCTCTAGCACAGATACGCAGTATTTT
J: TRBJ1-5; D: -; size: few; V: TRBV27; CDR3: CASSSLYKLNQPQHF; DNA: TGTGCCAGCAGTTCTCTCTATAAATTAAATCAGCCCCAGCATTTT
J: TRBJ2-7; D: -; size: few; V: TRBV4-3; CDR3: CASSQGGDLLTYEQYF; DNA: TGCGCCAGCAGCCAAGGGGGGGACTTATTAACCTACGAGCAGTACTTC
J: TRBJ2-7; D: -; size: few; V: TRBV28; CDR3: CASSLTSLNYEQYF; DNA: TGTGCCAGCAGTTTAACTAGCCTCAACTACGAGCAGTACTTC
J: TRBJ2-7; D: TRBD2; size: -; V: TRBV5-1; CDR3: CASSLAAGGSYEQYF; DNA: TGCGCCAGCAGCTTGGCGGCGGGGGGGTCCTACGAGCAGTACTTC
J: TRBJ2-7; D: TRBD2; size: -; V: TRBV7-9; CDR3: CASSPPGGEQYF; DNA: TGTGCCAGCAGCCCACCGGGAGGCGAGCAGTACTTC
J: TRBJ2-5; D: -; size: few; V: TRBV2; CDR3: CASRADISETQYF; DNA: TGTGCCAGCAGAGCCGACATATCGGAGACCCAGTACTTC
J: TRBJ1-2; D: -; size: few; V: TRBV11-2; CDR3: CASSQGWNYGYTF; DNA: TGTGCCAGCAGCCAGGGGTGGAATTATGGCTACACCTTC
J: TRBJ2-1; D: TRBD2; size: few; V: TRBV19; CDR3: CASSGLAGVEQFF; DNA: TGTGCCAGTAGTGGGCTAGCGGGAGTTGAGCAGTTCTTC
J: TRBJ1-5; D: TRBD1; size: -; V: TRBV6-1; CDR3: CASSETGDSNQPQHF; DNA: TGTGCCAGCAGTGAAACAGGGGATAGCAATCAGCCCCAGCATTTT
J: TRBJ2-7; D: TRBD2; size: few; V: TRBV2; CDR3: CASRALAGGTEQYF; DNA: TGTGCCAGCAGGGCTCTAGCGGGAGGTACCGAGCAGTACTTC
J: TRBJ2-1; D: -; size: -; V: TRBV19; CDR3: CASRWEDRSYNEQFF; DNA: TGTGCCAGTAGGTGGGAGGACCGTTCCTACAATGAGCAGTTCTTC
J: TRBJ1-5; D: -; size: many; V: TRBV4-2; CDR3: CASSQNGRQPQHF; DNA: TGTGCCAGCAGCCAGAACGGGAGGCAGCCCCAGCATTTT
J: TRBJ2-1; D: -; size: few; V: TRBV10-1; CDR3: CASSLEAGLLGEQFF; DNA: TGCGCCAGCAGCCTCGAAGCCGGACTTTTGGGTGAGCAGTTCTTC
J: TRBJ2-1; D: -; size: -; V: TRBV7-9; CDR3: CASSRNRGLTEQFF; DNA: TGTGCCAGCAGCCGTAATAGAGGGCTTACCGAGCAGTTCTTC
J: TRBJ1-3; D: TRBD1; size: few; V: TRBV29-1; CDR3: CSVGTDSGNTIYF; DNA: TGCAGCGTAGGGACAGACTCTGGAAACACCATATATTTT
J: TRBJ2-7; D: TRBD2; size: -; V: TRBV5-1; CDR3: CASSLASGSSYEQYF; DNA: TGCGCCAGCAGCTTAGCGAGCGGGAGCTCCTACGAGCAGTACTTC
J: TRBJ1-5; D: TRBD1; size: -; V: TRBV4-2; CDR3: CASSQDDREEGQPQHF; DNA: TGTGCCAGCAGCCAGGACGACAGGGAGGAGGGTCAGCCCCAGCATTTT
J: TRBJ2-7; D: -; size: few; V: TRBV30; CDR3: CAGRVSYEQYF; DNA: TGTGCCGGGCGGGTCTCCTACGAGCAGTACTTC
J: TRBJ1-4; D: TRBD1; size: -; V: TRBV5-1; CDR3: CASSLEGQGNEKLFF; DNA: TGCGCCAGCAGCTTGGAGGGACAGGGGAATGAAAAACTGTTTTTT